Listed here are 17 T cell receptor beta chains from one sample, sequenced in a study of T cell clonotyping in hematopoietic cell transplantation. Noted time point: recipient sample about 28 days before transplant, after cytoreduction. The table came from immunoSEQ multiplex PCR; TCRdb's copy has only in-frame clones and leaves some out. The sample has about 47,000 clones, roughly 80% seen once. This specimen consisted of peripheral blood mononuclear cells, obtained before stem cell transplant. These receptors all stem from a man in his 60s with myelodysplastic syndrome. Some clones in this sample may be carry-over from other donors' samples.

CDR3: CASSIEGRGAYQPQHF. CDR3 sequence (DNA): TGTGCCAGTAGTATAGAGGGCAGGGGAGCCTATCAGCCCCAGCATTTT. V is TRBV19 and J is TRBJ1-5, with TRBD1 as a possible D gene (6 bases). The CDR3 runs to 16 residues. Germline V gene data show CDR1 as LNHDA and CDR2 as SQIVND (reference sequence). Trimming cost V 0 bases and J 5 bases, with 14 bases left between them.

CDR3 region: CASGLGASGAREQYF. In nucleotides, the CDR3 is TGTGCCAGCGGGCTAGGAGCTAGCGGGGCCAGGGAGCAGTACTTC. J is TRBJ2-7 and V is TRBV7-9; TRBD2 agrees at 9 bases. The CDR3 has 15 amino acids. CDR1 and CDR2 from the germline V gene are SEHNR and FQNEAQ (reference sequence). V lost 8 bases, J lost 7 bases, and 15 bases stayed unmatched.

The genes are TRBV10-3 and TRBJ2-2, with TRBD1 matching over 10 bases. The CDR3 runs to 15 residues. The V gene's germline CDR1 is ENHRY and CDR2 SYGVKD. V lost 2 bases, J lost 5 bases, and 2 bases stayed unmatched. The CDR3 here is CAISEDRGRTGELFF. The CDR3 DNA is TGTGCCATCAGTGAGGACAGGGGGCGAACCGGGGAGCTGTTTTTT.

Here the CDR3 reads CASSVEATNYGYTF. Here the CDR3 DNA reads TGTGCCAGCAGCGTAGAGGCCACCAACTATGGCTACACCTTC. V usage is TRBV9 and J usage is TRBJ1-2, with D hard to call. The CDR3 extends over 14 amino acids. The germline V and J ends were trimmed by 0 bases and 2 bases, with 8 bases remaining between them. Germline CDR1 reads SGDLS; CDR2 reads YYNGEE.

The rearrangement links TRBV2 to TRBJ1-2; D remains ambiguous. The CDR3 covers 14 residues. Germline assignment: CDR1 SNHLY and CDR2 FYNNEI. The V end was cut by 2 bases, the J end by 1 base, with 8 bases between. In DNA, the CDR3 is TGTGCCAGCAGTGAATCATGGGGTAACTATGGCTACACCTTC. Translated: CASSESWGNYGYTF.

This clone was counted once. J is TRBJ1-2 and V is TRBV5-5; D remains unclear. The CDR3 spans 13 residues. Trimming took off 7 bases at V and 4 bases at J, with 14 bases between the two ends. CDR1 and CDR2 from the germline V gene are SGHKS and YYEKEE (reference sequence). CDR3 coding DNA: TGTGCCAGCTTGTCGCGAAAGACCTATGGCTACACCTTC. Translation gives CASLSRKTYGYTF.

This rearrangement joins TRBV7-2 to TRBJ1-5; D is ambiguous. The CDR3 is made up of 13 amino acids. The V and J ends lost 5 bases and 3 bases respectively, with 8 bases between them. Germline lookup yields CDR1 SGHTA and CDR2 FQGNSA. In nucleotides, the CDR3 is TGTGCCAGCAGCCCCAATTTCAATCAGCCCCAGCATTTT. Its translation: CASSPNFNQPQHF.

The chain joins TRBV15 to TRBJ1-3; D uncertain. V lost 1 base, J lost 4 bases, and 5 bases lay in between. Germline V CDR1 and CDR2: LNHNV, YYDKDF (reference sequence). The CDR3 length is 13 residues. For the CDR3, the DNA is TGTGCCACCAGCAGAGTCTCAGGAAACACCATATATTTT. As protein: CATSRVSGNTIYF.

About this clone: At one end, the junction sequence differs from germline, possibly due to a read error. This sequence joins TRBV18 and TRBJ2-4; 7 bases align to TRBD1. There are 16 residues in the CDR3. From germline, CDR1 is KGHSH and CDR2 LQKENI. The CDR3 spells CANSPRDSLAKNIQYF. CDR3 DNA sequence: TGTGCCAACTCACCTCGGGACAGCCTAGCCAAAAACATTCAGTACTTC.

Only a few counts were recorded for this clone. The J gene is TRBJ1-1, the V gene TRBV6-1; TRBD1 might be the D (5 bases). The CDR3 contains 14 residues. Germline V gene lookup returns CDR1 MNHNS and CDR2 SASEGT. Trimming left V 2 bases short and J 2 bases short, with 9 bases between. Written as DNA, the CDR3 is TGTGCCAGCAGTGAAAGGGGCAAAAACACTGAAGCTTTCTTT. Encoded protein: CASSERGKNTEAFF.

The chain couples TRBV7-9 to TRBJ2-7; D not resolved. V gave up 3 bases and J gave up 0 bases, with 9 bases separating them. The V gene's germline CDR1 is SEHNR and CDR2 FQNEAQ (reference sequence). The CDR3 loop spans 14 amino acids. The CDR3 DNA sequence: TGTGCCAGCAGCTTGGCAGGATCCTCCTACGAGCAGTACTTC. Protein product: CASSLAGSSYEQYF.

This clone is medium-sized (0.01 to 0.1%) by share. The rearrangement links TRBV11-2 to TRBJ2-5; 10 nucleotides agree with TRBD1. V lost 3 bases and J lost 5; bases outside the gene matches: 9. CDR1 and CDR2 from the germline V gene are SGHAT and FQNNGV. This CDR3 spans 16 amino acids. The CDR3, as DNA: TGTGCCAGCAGCTTGCCGACAGGGGGCCTGGAGGAGACCCAGTACTTC. It yields the protein CASSLPTGGLEETQYF.

The chain combines TRBV9 with TRBJ2-6, with D possibly being TRBD1 (5 bases). V was cut by 3 bases and J by 0 bases, with 10 bases left in between. This CDR3 contains 16 residues. Per germline, CDR1 SGDLS and CDR2 YYNGEE. DNA of the CDR3: TGTGCCAGCAGCGGATCAGGGTTCTCTGGGGCCAACGTCCTGACTTTC. This gives the protein CASSGSGFSGANVLTF. The entire variable domain, with the rest obtained from reference TRBV9 and TRBJ2-6, is as follows: DSGVTQTPKHLITATGQRVTLRCSPRSGDLSVYWYQQSLDQGLQFLIQYYNGEERAKGNILERFSAQQFPDLHSELNLSSLELGDSALYFCASSGSGFSGANVLTFGAGSRLTVL.

The chain employs TRBV29-1 and TRBJ2-5; a weak D match, TRBD2 (6 bases). Trimming removed 3 bases at V and 4 bases at J, with 12 bases between. The CDR3 contains 13 residues. The germline CDR1 and CDR2 sequences are SQVTM and ANQGSEA. CDR3 sequence: CSVDMVSGETQYF. CDR3 DNA sequence: TGCAGCGTTGATATGGTTAGCGGAGAGACCCAGTACTTC.

The CDR3 DNA follows: TGTGCCAGCAGTCAGGACCAGGGTCTCTCCTACAATGAGCAGTTCTTC. Translating gives CASSQDQGLSYNEQFF. The V and J genes are TRBV6-6 and TRBJ2-1, with D possibly matching TRBD1 (5 bases). Trimming shortened V by 5 bases and J by 0 bases, and 14 bases separated the two germline ends. The V gene's germline CDR1 is MNHNY and CDR2 SVGAGI (reference sequence). This CDR3 has 16 residues.

The chain couples TRBV6-1 to TRBJ1-1, with D possibly being TRBD1 (5 bases). Germline-derived CDR1 and CDR2 are MNHNS and SASEGT. The CDR3 length is 14 residues. The V end was cut by 5 bases, the J end by 3 bases, with 13 bases between. CDR3 region: CASSSQGGYTEAFF. CDR3 nucleotide sequence: TGTGCCAGCAGTTCCCAGGGTGGGTACACTGAAGCTTTCTTT.

The chain is built from TRBV6-1 and TRBJ1-2, with 7 bases lining up with TRBD1. Germline assignment: CDR1 MNHNS and CDR2 SASEGT. The J segment lost 4 bases and the V segment lost 6 bases, leaving 8 bases of the junction unmatched. The CDR3 is made up of 14 amino acids. The CDR3 bases are TGTGCCAGCAGGGGGGGGTCAGGGGGCTATGGCTACACCTTC. Translating gives CASRGGSGGYGYTF.